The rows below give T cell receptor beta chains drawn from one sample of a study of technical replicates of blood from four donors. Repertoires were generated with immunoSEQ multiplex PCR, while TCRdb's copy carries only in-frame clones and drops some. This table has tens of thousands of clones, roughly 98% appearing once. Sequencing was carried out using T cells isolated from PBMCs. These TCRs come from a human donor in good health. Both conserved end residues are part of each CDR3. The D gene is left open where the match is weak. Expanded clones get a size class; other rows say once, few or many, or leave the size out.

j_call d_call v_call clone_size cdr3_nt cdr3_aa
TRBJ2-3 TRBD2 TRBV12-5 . TGTGCTAGTGGTTTGGGATCACTAGCGGACGGGACAGATACGCAGTATTTT CASGLGSLADGTDTQYF
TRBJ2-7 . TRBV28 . TGTGCCAGCAGTTTGTTCCCCGGGAGCTACGAGCAGTACTTC CASSLFPGSYEQYF
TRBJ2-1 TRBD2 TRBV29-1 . TGCAGCGTTGAAGCGGGGGGACTAGCGGAACGGAGCTCCTACAATGAGCAGTTCTTC CSVEAGGLAERSSYNEQFF
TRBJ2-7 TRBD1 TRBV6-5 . TGTGCCAGCAGTTACTACGAACAGGGGCGCGAGCAGTACTTC CASSYYEQGREQYF
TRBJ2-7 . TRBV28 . TGTGCCAGCAGTTTGGTAGTGAACGAGCAGTACTTC CASSLVVNEQYF
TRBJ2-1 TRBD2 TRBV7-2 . TGTGCCAGCAGCGGGGCGGGAGTACCCTACAATGAGCAGTTCTTC CASSGAGVPYNEQFF
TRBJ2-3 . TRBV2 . TGTGCCAGCAGTGCTGGGGGGGGCTGGACAGATACGCAGTATTTT CASSAGGGWTDTQYF
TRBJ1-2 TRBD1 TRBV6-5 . TGTGCCAGCAGACTGGACAGGGGGCCCTATGGCTACACCTTC CASRLDRGPYGYTF
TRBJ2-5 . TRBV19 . TGTGCCAGTAGTCCCTCTCGGACAGTGGGGACCCAGTACTTC CASSPSRTVGTQYF
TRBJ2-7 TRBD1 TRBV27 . TGTGCCAGCACCCGCCGGTTTAGTACAGGGGGCTGGGAGAACGAGCAGTACTTC CASTRRFSTGGWENEQYF
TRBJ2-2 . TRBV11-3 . TGTGCCAGCAGCCCTCTAAACACCGGGGAGCTGTTTTTT CASSPLNTGELFF
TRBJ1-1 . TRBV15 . TGTGCCACCAGCAGACAAACAGGGTTATCTGAAGCTTTCTTT CATSRQTGLSEAFF
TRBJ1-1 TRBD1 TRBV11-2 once TGTGCCAGCAGCTTACAGGGGGCCGTTGGCACTGAAGCTTTCTTT CASSLQGAVGTEAFF
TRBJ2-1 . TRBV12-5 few TGTGCTAGTCGAGCTAGCACGGTACCCTACAATGAGCAGTTCTTC CASRASTVPYNEQFF
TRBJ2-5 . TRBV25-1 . TGTGCCAGCTCTACAGGGAGACAAGAGACCCAGTACTTC CASSTGRQETQYF
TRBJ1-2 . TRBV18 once TGTGCCAGCTCAGCCGACAGCTATGGCTACACCTTC CASSADSYGYTF
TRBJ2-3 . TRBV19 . TGTGCCAGTAGTATCCGCCAGGCCACAGATACGCAGTATTTT CASSIRQATDTQYF
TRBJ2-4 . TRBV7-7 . TGTGCTAGCATCATTAGTCGGGGGAACTACATTCAGTACTTC CASIISRGNYIQYF
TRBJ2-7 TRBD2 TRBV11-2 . TGTGCCAGCAGCTTAGTAGCGGGGGGTTCCTACGAGCAGTACTTC CASSLVAGGSYEQYF
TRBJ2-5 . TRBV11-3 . TGTGCCAGCAGCCCCACAGGGAAAGAGACCCAGTACTTC CASSPTGKETQYF
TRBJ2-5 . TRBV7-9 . TGTGCCAGCAGCTTAGAACTAGGGGAGACCCAGTACTTC CASSLELGETQYF
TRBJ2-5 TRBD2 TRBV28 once TGTGCCAGCAGTTTCGGAGCGGGAGGAGGAGAGACCCAGTACTTC CASSFGAGGGETQYF
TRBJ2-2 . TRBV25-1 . TGTGCCAGCAGTGAACAGGCGACGAACACCGGGGAGCTGTTTTTT CASSEQATNTGELFF
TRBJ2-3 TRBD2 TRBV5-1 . TGCGCCAGCAGCTTGGGGCTAGCGGGCACAGATACGCAGTATTTT CASSLGLAGTDTQYF
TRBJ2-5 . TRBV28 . TGTGCCAGCAAACCAACAGGCAGGGCGGGGGAGACCCAGTACTTC CASKPTGRAGETQYF
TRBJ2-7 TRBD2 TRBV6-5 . TGTGCCAGCAGAAACGATTGGGACTACCACTACGAGCAGTACTTC CASRNDWDYHYEQYF